This entry describes one TCR beta chain. Its antigen remains unidentified. This sample is part of a study of cytomegalovirus exposure and HLA in healthy donors. The overall study: HLA-typed donors were the source of approximately 80 million unique TCRs, which an early data release held.

The PCR employed 60 Vbeta primers together with 13 Jbeta primers. Data came from immunoSEQ multiplex PCR; TCRdb stores just in-frame clones and leaves some out. The sample consists of about 140,000 clones, 75% to 80% of them appearing once. The CDR3 is made up of 16 amino acids. Germline values: CDR1 LNHDA, CDR2 SQIVND (reference sequence). After removal of 4 bases from V and 2 bases from J, the junction contained 9 bases not matched to a gene. Study findings and constraints: Later analysis revealed greater clonal expansion in HLA-associated TCR beta chains than in equally common others.

This rearrangement joins TRBV19 to TRBJ2-7; TRBD1 agrees at 9 bases. The sequencing sample was made of PBMCs. The TCR comes from a female donor in good health and CMV-seronegative. The CDR3 coding sequence is TGTGCCAGTAGTAGACACGGGACAGGGAGAACCTACGAGCAGTACTTC. Translating gives CASSRHGTGRTYEQYF.